Reported below is one T cell receptor (beta chain). Its target is not known. Patients had blood sampled at baseline and again on cycle 4 day 1 and cycle 7 day 1. The CDR3 spans 13 residues. V was trimmed by 7 bases and J by 5 bases, leaving 11 bases between them. The germline CDR1 and CDR2 sequences are SNHLY and FYNNEI. This sample is part of a study of OX40 agonist ivuxolimab in advanced cancers. The study's findings and limits: By week 6 at 0.1 to 3.0 mg/kg, blood CD4+ and CD8+ T cells had expanded clonally.

The table came from immunoSEQ multiplex PCR; TCRdb's copy has only in-frame clones and leaves some out. The sample carries tens of thousands of clones, 80% to 90% recorded once. The TCR was taken from an adult with an advanced solid tumor such as melanoma, head and neck, liver or kidney cancer. The chain joins TRBV2 to TRBJ2-2, with a weak D call TRBD1 (6 bases). Source: CD4+ or CD8+ T cells sorted from blood, taken in a trial of the OX40 agonist ivuxolimab. CDR3 sequence: CASTPGVTGELFF. The CDR3 DNA reads as TGTGCCAGCACTCCAGGGGTGACCGGGGAGCTGTTTTTT.